This paragraph reports one TCR beta chain. This sample is drawn from a study of blood T cell repertoires in COVID-19. Study-wide background: COVID-19 samples, acute and convalescent, were from the United States, Italy and Spain.

The authors' processing: Amplified reference gene primers provided the basis for estimating nucleated cell counts. The protocol was immunoSEQ multiplex PCR, while the TCRdb copy is restricted to in-frame clones and leaves out a portion. The DNA gave D and trimming, while V, J and clone size come from that table. Seen here are about 160,000 clones, 80% observed once, and the top ten hold 3% to 4%. The CDR3 totals 15 residues. V was shortened by 0 bases and J by 5 bases, with 13 bases between the two germline ends. The germline CDR1 and CDR2 sequences are MGHRA and YSYEKL. Participants were aged about 18 to 89 years from around 24 US areas. Donors were grouped by their self-reported clinical history.

The sequence derives from a woman aged 55-69 years who had recovered from COVID-19. The chain couples TRBV4-1 to TRBJ2-5; D is possibly TRBD2 (5 bases). Material: PBMCs or T cells enriched from blood (not recorded which). In DNA form, the CDR3 reads TGCGCCAGCAGCCAAGAACACCGGGATGGGGAGACCCAGTACTTC. Amino acids: CASSQEHRDGETQYF.